The 23 T cell receptor beta chains below were found in one sample sequenced in a study of blood T cell repertoires in COVID-19. Sequenced by immunoSEQ multiplex PCR; TCRdb stores in-frame clones only, minus some. The sample has 130,000 or so clones, about 90% seen once. The sequenced sample was peripheral blood. These receptors all come from a man in his 60s with active or convalescent COVID-19.

This chain connects TRBV7-2 to TRBJ2-2, with 9 nucleotides matching TRBD1. The length of the CDR3 is 15 residues. Germline V gives CDR1 SGHTA, CDR2 FQGNSA. The ends lost 4 bases at V and 1 base at J; junction bases unmatched: 1. CDR3 protein: CASSSGQGNTGELFF. The CDR3 DNA follows: TGTGCCAGCAGCTCGGGACAGGGGAACACCGGGGAGCTGTTTTTT.

This chain connects TRBV7-3 to TRBJ1-1; no clear D. CDR1 SGHTA and CDR2 FQGTGA come from the germline V gene. The CDR3 has 13 residues. V lost 6 bases to trimming and J lost 0 bases, with 8 bases between them. CDR3 in amino acids: CASRLGMNTEAFF. DNA of the CDR3: TGTGCCAGCAGATTAGGCATGAACACTGAAGCTTTCTTT.

The chain links TRBV11-2 to TRBJ2-3, with 11 bases identical to TRBD1. This CDR3 region has 15 residues. Germline values: CDR1 SGHAT, CDR2 FQNNGV. Germline trimming cut 5 bases from V and 5 bases from J; bases unmatched to any gene: 6. Written as DNA, the CDR3 is TGTGCCAGCAGCCGGGGACAGGGGGAAGTAGATACGCAGTATTTT. Translating gives CASSRGQGEVDTQYF.

The V and J genes are TRBV18 and TRBJ2-1, with TRBD2 identical over 10 bases. Germline assignment: CDR1 KGHSH and CDR2 LQKENI. The CDR3 has 14 residues. Unmatched junction bases numbered 5, after V lost 5 bases and J lost 7 bases. The CDR3 bases are TGTGCCAGCTCATCGGGACTAGCGCCGAATGAGCAGTTCTTC. It is translated as CASSSGLAPNEQFF.

The V gene is TRBV9, the J gene TRBJ1-3; D not resolved. Germline V lookup: CDR1 SGDLS, CDR2 YYNGEE. The germline V and J ends were trimmed by 3 bases and 3 bases, with 4 bases remaining between them. The CDR3 extends over 12 amino acids. DNA for the CDR3: TGTGCCAGCAGCGCCTTTGGAAACACCATATATTTT. This codes for CASSAFGNTIYF.

The chain is built from TRBV5-1 and TRBJ2-1; D might be TRBD2 (6 bases). The ends were cut back, 0 bases at V and 3 bases at J, with 10 bases in the middle. CDR3 length equals 15 residues. Germline CDR1 is SGHRS and CDR2 is YFSETQ. The CDR3 coding sequence is TGCGCCAGCAGCTTGGATAGCGGAAACTACAATGAGCAGTTCTTC. Encoded protein: CASSLDSGNYNEQFF.

The gene calls are TRBV6-5 and TRBJ1-1; D is perhaps TRBD1 (6 bases). The V and J ends lost 6 bases and 3 bases respectively, with 14 bases between them. The length of the CDR3 is 14 residues. Germline V lookup: CDR1 MNHEY, CDR2 SVGAGI. CDR3 region: CASRKDEGDTEAFF. The CDR3 nucleotides are TGTGCCAGCAGGAAGGACGAGGGGGACACTGAAGCTTTCTTT.

J is TRBJ2-5 and V is TRBV28; D might be TRBD2 (6 bases). The CDR3 totals 14 residues. Germline loops: CDR1 MDHEN, CDR2 SYDVKM. Trimming removed 9 bases from V and 5 bases from J, with 19 bases in between. The CDR3 loop is CASAPGGVGETQYF. In DNA form, the CDR3 reads TGTGCCAGTGCTCCAGGAGGGGTGGGGGAGACCCAGTACTTC.

The chain uses TRBV19 and TRBJ2-6; D is unclear. CDR3 length equals 14 residues. The V end lost 4 bases, the J end lost 4 bases, and 8 bases lay between the germline ends. Looked up from germline, CDR1 is LNHDA and CDR2 is SQIVND (reference sequence). The DNA of the CDR3 is TGTGCCAGTAGTAGCGGAGAAGGGGCCAACGTCCTGACTTTC. It is translated as CASSSGEGANVLTF.

Concerning this clone: This sample includes further DNA sequences coding for the same CDR3. The V call is TRBV5-1, the J call TRBJ1-5; D might be TRBD1 (6 bases). V lost 0 bases to trimming and J lost 6 bases, with 10 bases between them. CDR3 length equals 14 residues. Germline loops: CDR1 SGHRS, CDR2 YFSETQ. CDR3 loop: CASSLGGLGQPQHF. The CDR3 nucleotides are TGCGCCAGCAGCTTGGGGGGGCTCGGTCAGCCCCAGCATTTT.

This sequence joins TRBV6-2 or TRBV6-3 and TRBJ2-7; D is perhaps TRBD1 (5 bases). Germline CDR1 and CDR2: MNHEY and SVGEGT. Trimming removed 0 bases from V and 7 bases from J, with 10 bases in between. The CDR3 is 13 residues long. The CDR3 sequence: CASSYSRQTEQYF. In DNA form, the CDR3 reads TGTGCCAGCAGTTACTCCCGACAGACTGAGCAGTACTTC.

CDR3 loop: CATSVRGGTQYF. The CDR3 DNA reads TGTGCCACCAGTGTCCGGGGGGGTACGCAGTATTTT. The chain is built from TRBV24-1 and TRBJ2-3; 8 bases are a match to TRBD2. In germline, CDR1 is KGHDR, CDR2 SFDVKD. The V segment lost 5 bases and the J segment 8 bases; nucleotides outside the gene matches: 2. The CDR3 is made up of 12 amino acids.

In its sample, this clone was seen once. V and J are TRBV7-8 and TRBJ2-7; 10 bases agree with TRBD2. Germline-derived CDR1 and CDR2 are SGHVS and FQNEAQ. The CDR3 contains 18 residues. Trimming removed 1 base from V and 2 bases from J; junction bases left unmatched: 11. The CDR3 nucleotides are TGTGCCAGCAGCTTAGGAGGTAGCGGGAGGTTAACCCCCTACGAGCAGTACTTC. Its translation: CASSLGGSGRLTPYEQYF.

The chain combines TRBV10-2 with TRBJ2-1, with 14 bases identical to TRBD2. Losses at the gene ends were 6 bases for V and 2 bases for J; bases not matched to a gene: 3. The germline V gene has CDR1 WSHSY and CDR2 SAAADI. The CDR3 extends over 16 amino acids. CDR3 loop: CASRGLAGVPYNEQFF. The CDR3 bases are TGCGCCAGCAGGGGACTAGCGGGAGTCCCCTACAATGAGCAGTTCTTC.

This clone is a singleton in its sample. V gene TRBV9 combines with J gene TRBJ2-1, with TRBD2 matching over 9 bases. J was trimmed by 10 bases and V by 0 bases; bases with no gene match: 14. This CDR3 region has 17 residues. From germline, CDR1 is SGDLS and CDR2 YYNGEE. CDR3 DNA sequence: TGTGCCAGCAGCGTAGTGGAGGGGTTAGCGGGAGTGGGGGAGCAGTTCTTC. Protein: CASSVVEGLAGVGEQFF.

The count of this clone is one. The genes are TRBV24-1 and TRBJ2-5, with 10 bases lining up with TRBD1. V was pared by 3 bases and J by 3 bases, with 6 bases of the junction left unmatched. This CDR3 is built from 16 residues. Germline loops: CDR1 KGHDR, CDR2 SFDVKD. Written as DNA, the CDR3 is TGTGCCACCAGTGATATTCCGGGACAGGGGAAAGAGACCCAGTACTTC. This codes for CATSDIPGQGKETQYF.

J is TRBJ1-6 and V is TRBV7-8; 9 bases match TRBD1. This CDR3 is 14 amino acids long. The junction had 7 bases not matched to a gene; V was cut back by 1 base and J by 15 bases. Germline CDR1 and CDR2: SGHVS and FQNEAQ. The CDR3: CASSLGTGAVFLHF. The CDR3 DNA sequence: TGTGCCAGCAGCTTAGGGACAGGGGCGGTTTTCCTCCACTTT.

This chain links TRBV5-4 with TRBJ1-1, with TRBD1 as a possible D gene (5 bases). Trimming took 3 bases from V and 1 from J, leaving 13 bases between them. The CDR3 is made up of 15 amino acids. Germline lookup yields CDR1 SGHNT and CDR2 YYREEE (reference sequence). This CDR3 reads CASSWGLQTNTEAFF. The DNA of the CDR3 is TGTGCCAGCAGCTGGGGACTACAGACGAACACTGAAGCTTTCTTT.

Concerning this clone itself: Because the CDR3's place on the DNA is in doubt, the DNA is left out and the CDR3 is given as listed by TCRdb. The chain has TRBV11-1 and TRBJ1-1. Germline values: CDR1 SGHAT, CDR2 FQDESV (reference sequence). Inclusive of both ends, the CDR3 amounts to 16 amino acids. CDR3 protein: CASSFGSGTTLLGTFF.

This chain connects TRBV18 to TRBJ2-5; D not resolved. CDR1 KGHSH and CDR2 LQKENI come from the germline V gene. The CDR3 is made up of 12 amino acids. Trimming shortened V by 4 bases and J by 5 bases, and 8 bases separated the two germline ends. CDR3 protein: CASSRARETQYF. CDR3 bases: TGTGCCAGCTCACGCGCCAGGGAGACCCAGTACTTC. The variable domain in full, completed from reference TRBV18 and TRBJ2-5, reads NAGVMQNPRHLVRRRGQEARLRCSPMKGHSHVYWYRQLPEEGLKFMVYLQKENIIDESGMPKERFSAEFPKEGPSILRIQQVVRGDSAAYFCASSRARETQYFGPGTRLLVL.

The chain carries TRBV28 and TRBJ2-4; TRBD1 matches at 11 bases. Germline V gene lookup returns CDR1 MDHEN and CDR2 SYDVKM. The CDR3 consists of 14 residues. Losses at the gene ends were 5 bases for V and 9 bases for J; bases not matched to a gene: 6. CDR3 nucleotide sequence: TGTGCCAGCAGTAATGGACAGGGGGCCAGCATTCAGTACTTC. It yields the protein CASSNGQGASIQYF.

A single count supports this clone. This chain connects TRBV28 to TRBJ2-7, with 7 bases lining up with TRBD2. This CDR3 has 14 residues. J was trimmed by 2 bases and V by 7 bases; bases with no gene match: 8. CDR1 is MDHEN, CDR2 SYDVKM, per germline. CDR3 region: CASISGGGTYEQYF. As DNA, the CDR3 is TGTGCCAGCATCTCGGGGGGAGGAACCTACGAGCAGTACTTC.

J is TRBJ2-5 and V is TRBV20-1; TRBD2 matches at 10 bases. Trimming took 3 bases from V and 3 from J; bases not matched to a gene: 4. This CDR3 has 14 amino acids. CDR1 DFQATT and CDR2 SNEGSKA come from the germline V gene (reference sequence). The CDR3 loop reads CSASLAGVKETQYF. DNA of the CDR3: TGCAGTGCTAGTCTAGCGGGAGTTAAAGAGACCCAGTACTTC.